This record concerns one T cell receptor (beta chain) sequence. Its antigen is still unknown. This CDR3 region has 12 residues. Germline values: CDR1 MDHEN, CDR2 SYDVKM. V was clipped by 6 bases and J by 14 bases, with 19 bases between them. Priming with a constant-region primer yielded TCR beta cDNA from 500 ng total RNA. Slightly modified ARM-PCR with three nested multiplex PCR rounds yielded TCR beta libraries. PCR rounds one and two used TRBV1-TRBV30 forward primers with a C-beta reverse primer for around 10 cycles each. MiXCR, applied by TCRdb to the multiplex PCR reads, yields one record per CDR3 protein. The data contain under 130,000 distinct CDR3 sequences, around 83% of them seen just once; the ten biggest clones take up roughly a fifth. These data originate in a study of tumor-infiltrating lymphocytes in primary liver carcinoma. Unsorted bulk tissue of roughly 17-33 mg yielded co-extracted RNA and DNA.

Findings and limits, study-wide: Significantly greater top-250-clone fractions characterized tumors relative to blood (p = 0.039).

The sample consisted of liver tumor tissue from sampling region 3. This sample's subset: tumor region T3, left-lateral pole. This receptor was taken from a man between 40 and 49 years old with primary liver carcinoma and hepatitis B virus infection. The genes are TRBV28 and TRBJ1-1; D is unclear. Here the CDR3 reads CASSGRRFVTFF. CDR3 bases: TGTGCCAGCAGCGGACGGAGGTTCGTAACATTCTTT.